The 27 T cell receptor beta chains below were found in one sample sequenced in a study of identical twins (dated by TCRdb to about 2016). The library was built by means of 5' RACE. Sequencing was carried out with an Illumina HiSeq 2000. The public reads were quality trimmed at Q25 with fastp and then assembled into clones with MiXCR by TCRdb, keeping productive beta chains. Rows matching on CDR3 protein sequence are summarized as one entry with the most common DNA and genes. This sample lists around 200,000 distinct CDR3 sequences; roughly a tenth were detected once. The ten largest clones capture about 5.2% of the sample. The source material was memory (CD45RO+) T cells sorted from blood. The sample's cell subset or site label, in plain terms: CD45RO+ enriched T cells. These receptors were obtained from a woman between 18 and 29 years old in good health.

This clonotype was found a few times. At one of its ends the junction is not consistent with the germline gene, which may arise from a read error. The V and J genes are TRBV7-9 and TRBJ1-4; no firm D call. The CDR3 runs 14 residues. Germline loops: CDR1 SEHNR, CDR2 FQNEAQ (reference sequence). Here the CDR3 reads CASSLEKVNGKLFF. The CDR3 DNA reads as TGTGCCAGCAGCCTTGAGAAGGTTAATGGAAAACTGTTTTTT.

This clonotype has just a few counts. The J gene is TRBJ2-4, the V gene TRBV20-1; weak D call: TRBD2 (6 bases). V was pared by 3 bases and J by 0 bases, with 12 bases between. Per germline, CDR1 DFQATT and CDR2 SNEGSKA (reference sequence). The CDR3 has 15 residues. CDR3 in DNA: TGCAGTGCTAGCGGGGGATGGGTAGCCAAAAACATTCAGTACTTC. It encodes CSASGGWVAKNIQYF.

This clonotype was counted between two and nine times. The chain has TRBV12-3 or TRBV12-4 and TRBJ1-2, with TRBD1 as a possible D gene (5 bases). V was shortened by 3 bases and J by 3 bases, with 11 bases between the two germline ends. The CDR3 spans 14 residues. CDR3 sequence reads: CASSFGRVYYGYTF. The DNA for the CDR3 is TGTGCCAGCAGTTTTGGCAGGGTCTACTATGGCTACACCTTC.

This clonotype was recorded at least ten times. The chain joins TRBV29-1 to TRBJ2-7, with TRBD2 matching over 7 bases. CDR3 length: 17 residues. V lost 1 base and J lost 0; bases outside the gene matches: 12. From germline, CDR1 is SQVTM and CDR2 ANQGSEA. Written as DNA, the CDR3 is TGCAGCGTTGAAGGGTGGCTAGCGGATGCCAGCTCCTACGAGCAGTACTTC. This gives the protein CSVEGWLADASSYEQYF.

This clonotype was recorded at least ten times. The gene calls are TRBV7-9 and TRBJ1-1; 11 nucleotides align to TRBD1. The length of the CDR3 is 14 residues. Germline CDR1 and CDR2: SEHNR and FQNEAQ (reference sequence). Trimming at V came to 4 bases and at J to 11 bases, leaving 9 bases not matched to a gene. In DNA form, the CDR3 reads TGTGCCAGCAGCTCGGCCGGGACAGGGGGAACCGCTTTCTTT. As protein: CASSSAGTGGTAFF.

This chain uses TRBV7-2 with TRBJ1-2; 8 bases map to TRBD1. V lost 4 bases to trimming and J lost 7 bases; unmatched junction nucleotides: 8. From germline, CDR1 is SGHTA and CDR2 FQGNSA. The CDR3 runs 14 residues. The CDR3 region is CASSSGQGPFGYTF. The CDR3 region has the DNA TGTGCCAGCAGCTCAGGACAGGGCCCGTTTGGCTACACCTTC.

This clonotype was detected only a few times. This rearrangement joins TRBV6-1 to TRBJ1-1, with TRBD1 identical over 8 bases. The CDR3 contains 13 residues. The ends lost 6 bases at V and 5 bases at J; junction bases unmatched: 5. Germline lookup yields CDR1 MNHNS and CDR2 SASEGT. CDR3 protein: CASRQGGSTEAFF. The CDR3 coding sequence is TGTGCCAGCAGACAGGGGGGGAGTACTGAAGCTTTCTTT.

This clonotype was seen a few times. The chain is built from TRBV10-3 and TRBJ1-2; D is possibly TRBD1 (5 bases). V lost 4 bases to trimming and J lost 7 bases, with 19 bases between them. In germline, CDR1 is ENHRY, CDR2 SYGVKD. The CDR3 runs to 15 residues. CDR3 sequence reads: CAISANAGNDGGYTF. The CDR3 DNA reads TGTGCCATCAGTGCCAACGCAGGGAATGATGGTGGCTACACCTTC.

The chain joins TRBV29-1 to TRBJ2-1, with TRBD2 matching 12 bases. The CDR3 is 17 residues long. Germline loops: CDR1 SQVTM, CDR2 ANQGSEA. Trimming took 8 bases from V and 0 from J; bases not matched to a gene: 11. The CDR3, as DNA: TGCAGCCTAACCGGGACTAGCGGGCCTAGCTCCTACAATGAGCAGTTCTTC. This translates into CSLTGTSGPSSYNEQFF.

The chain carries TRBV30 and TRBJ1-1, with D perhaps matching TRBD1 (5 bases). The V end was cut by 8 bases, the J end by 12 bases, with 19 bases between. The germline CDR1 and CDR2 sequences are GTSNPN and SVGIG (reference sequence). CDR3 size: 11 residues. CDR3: CAAHPGLTTFF. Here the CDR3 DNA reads TGTGCCGCCCATCCGGGGCTTACGACTTTCTTT.

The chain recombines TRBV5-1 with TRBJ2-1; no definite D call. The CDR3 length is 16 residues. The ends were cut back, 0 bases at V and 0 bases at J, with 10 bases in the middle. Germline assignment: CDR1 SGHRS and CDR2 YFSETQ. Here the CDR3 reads CASSLVVSDSYNEQFF. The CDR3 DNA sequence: TGCGCCAGCAGCTTGGTAGTGTCGGACTCCTACAATGAGCAGTTCTTC.

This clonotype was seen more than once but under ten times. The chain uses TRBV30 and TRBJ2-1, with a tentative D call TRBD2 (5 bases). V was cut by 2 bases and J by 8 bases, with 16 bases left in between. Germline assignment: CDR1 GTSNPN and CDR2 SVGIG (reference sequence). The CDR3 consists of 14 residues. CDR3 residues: CAWSRAGALYEQFF. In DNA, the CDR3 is TGTGCCTGGAGTCGGGCGGGTGCGCTATATGAGCAGTTCTTC.

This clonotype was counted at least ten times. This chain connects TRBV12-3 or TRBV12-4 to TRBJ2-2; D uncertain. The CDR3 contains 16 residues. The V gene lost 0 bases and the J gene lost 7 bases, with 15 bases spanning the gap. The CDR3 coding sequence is TGTGCCAGCAGTTTAGCAGGATTCAAGGTTAACGGGGAGCTGTTTTTT. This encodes CASSLAGFKVNGELFF.

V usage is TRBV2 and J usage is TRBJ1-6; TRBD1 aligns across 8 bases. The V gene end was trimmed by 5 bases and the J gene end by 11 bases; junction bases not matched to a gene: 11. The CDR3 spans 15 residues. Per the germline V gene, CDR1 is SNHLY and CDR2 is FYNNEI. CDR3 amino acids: CASSSIGQGVTPLHF. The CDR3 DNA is TGTGCCAGCAGTTCTATAGGACAGGGCGTTACACCCCTCCACTTT.

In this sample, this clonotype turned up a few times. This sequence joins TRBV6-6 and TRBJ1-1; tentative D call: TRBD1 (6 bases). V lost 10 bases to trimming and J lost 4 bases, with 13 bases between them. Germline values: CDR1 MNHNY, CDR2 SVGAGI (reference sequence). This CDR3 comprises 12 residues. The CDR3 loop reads CAIRTVPTEAFF. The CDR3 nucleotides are TGTGCCATCCGGACAGTCCCCACTGAAGCTTTCTTT.

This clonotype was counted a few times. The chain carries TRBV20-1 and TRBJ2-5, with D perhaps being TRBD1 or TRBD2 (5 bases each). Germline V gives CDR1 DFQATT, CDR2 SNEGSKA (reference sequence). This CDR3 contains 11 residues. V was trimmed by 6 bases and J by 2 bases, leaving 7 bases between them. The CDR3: CSAGDQETQYF. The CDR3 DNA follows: TGCAGTGCGGGGGATCAAGAGACCCAGTACTTC.

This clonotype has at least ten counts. CDR3 region: CASGRTANRDNEQFF. CDR3 coding DNA: TGTGCCAGCGGCAGGACAGCTAACCGCGACAATGAGCAGTTCTTC. V usage is TRBV25-1 and J usage is TRBJ2-1, with a tentative D call TRBD1 (6 bases). This CDR3 spans 15 amino acids. V lost 8 bases, J lost 5 bases, and 19 bases lay in between. CDR1 and CDR2 (germline): MGHDK, SYGVNS.

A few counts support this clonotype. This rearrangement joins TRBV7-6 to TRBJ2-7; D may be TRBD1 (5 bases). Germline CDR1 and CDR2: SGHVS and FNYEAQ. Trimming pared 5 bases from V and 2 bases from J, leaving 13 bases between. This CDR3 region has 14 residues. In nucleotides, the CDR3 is TGTGCCAGCAGCCGTCAGGGAAGCCCCTACGAGCAGTACTTC. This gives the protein CASSRQGSPYEQYF.

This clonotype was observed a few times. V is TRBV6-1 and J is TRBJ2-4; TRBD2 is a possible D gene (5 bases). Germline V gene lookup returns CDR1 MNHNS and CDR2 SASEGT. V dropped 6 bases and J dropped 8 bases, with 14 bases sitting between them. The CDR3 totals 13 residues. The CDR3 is CASRQPEGDIQYF. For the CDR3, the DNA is TGTGCCAGCAGACAACCCGAGGGCGACATTCAGTACTTC.

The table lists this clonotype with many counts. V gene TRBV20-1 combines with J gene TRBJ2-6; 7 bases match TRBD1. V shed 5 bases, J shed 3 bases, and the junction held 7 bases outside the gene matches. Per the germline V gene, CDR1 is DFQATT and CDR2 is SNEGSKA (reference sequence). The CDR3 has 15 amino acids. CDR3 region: CSAGTGEHGANVLTF. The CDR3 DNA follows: TGCAGTGCTGGCACAGGGGAGCATGGGGCCAACGTCCTGACTTTC.

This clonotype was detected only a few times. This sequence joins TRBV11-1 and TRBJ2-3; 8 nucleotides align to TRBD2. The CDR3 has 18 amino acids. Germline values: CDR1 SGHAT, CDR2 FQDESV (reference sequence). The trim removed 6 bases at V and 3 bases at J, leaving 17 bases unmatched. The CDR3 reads CASSRASGGPTVTDTQYF. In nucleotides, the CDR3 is TGTGCCAGCAGTCGGGCAAGCGGGGGCCCGACGGTAACAGATACGCAGTATTTT. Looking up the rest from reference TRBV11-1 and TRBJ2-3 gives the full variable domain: EAEVAQSPRYKITEKSQAVAFWCDPISGHATLYWYRQILGQGPELLVQFQDESVVDDSQLPKDRFSAERLKGVDSTLKIQPAELGDSAMYLCASSRASGGPTVTDTQYFGPGTRLTVL.

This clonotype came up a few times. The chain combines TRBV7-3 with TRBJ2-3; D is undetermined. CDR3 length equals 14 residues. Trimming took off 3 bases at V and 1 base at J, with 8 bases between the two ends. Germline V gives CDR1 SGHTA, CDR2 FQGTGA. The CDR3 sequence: CASSLFRGTDTQYF. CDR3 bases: TGTGCCAGCAGCTTGTTTCGTGGCACAGATACGCAGTATTTT.

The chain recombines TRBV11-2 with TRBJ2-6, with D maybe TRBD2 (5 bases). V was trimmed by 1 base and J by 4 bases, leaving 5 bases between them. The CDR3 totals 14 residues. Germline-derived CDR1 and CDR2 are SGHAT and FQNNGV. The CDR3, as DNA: TGTGCCAGCAGCTTAGCGGGGGGGGCCAACGTCCTGACTTTC. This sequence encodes CASSLAGGANVLTF.

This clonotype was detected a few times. The CDR3 reads CASTRGGYNEQFF. CDR3 nucleotide sequence: TGTGCCAGCACCCGCGGGGGGTACAATGAGCAGTTCTTC. The chain joins TRBV4-2 to TRBJ2-1, with 8 positions matching TRBD2. Germline CDR1 and CDR2: LGHNA and YNFKEQ. The CDR3 totals 13 residues. V trimming: 7 bases; J trimming: 4 bases; junction bases outside the gene matches: 3.

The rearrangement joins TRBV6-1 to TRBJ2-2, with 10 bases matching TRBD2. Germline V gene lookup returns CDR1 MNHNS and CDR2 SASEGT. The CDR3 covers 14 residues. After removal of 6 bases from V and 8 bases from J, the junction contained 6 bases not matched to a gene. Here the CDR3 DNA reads TGTGCCAGCAGGCCTGGGACTAGCGAGGGGGAGCTGTTTTTT. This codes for CASRPGTSEGELFF.

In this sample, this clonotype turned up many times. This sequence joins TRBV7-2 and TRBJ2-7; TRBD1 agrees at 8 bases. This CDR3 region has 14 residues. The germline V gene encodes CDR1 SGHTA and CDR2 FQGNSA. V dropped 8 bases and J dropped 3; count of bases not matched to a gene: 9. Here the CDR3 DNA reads TGTGCCAGCGGGACCCGGGACAGGTTCTACGAGCAGTACTTC. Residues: CASGTRDRFYEQYF.

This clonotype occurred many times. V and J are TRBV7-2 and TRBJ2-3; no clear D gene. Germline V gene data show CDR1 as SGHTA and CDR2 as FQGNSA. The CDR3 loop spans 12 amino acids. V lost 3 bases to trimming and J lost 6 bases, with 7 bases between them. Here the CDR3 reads CASSFSRDTQYF. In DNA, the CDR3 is TGTGCCAGCAGCTTTAGCCGGGATACGCAGTATTTT.